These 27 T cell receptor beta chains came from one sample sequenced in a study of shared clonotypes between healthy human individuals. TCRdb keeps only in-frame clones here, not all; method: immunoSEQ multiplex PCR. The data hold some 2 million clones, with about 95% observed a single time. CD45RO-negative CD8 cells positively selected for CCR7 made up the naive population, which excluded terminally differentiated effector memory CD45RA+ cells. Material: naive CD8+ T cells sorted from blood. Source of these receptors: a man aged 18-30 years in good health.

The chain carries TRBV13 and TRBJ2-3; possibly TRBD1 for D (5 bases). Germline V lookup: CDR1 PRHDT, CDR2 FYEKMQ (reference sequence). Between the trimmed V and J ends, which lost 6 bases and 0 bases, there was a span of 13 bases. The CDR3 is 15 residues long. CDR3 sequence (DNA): TGTGCCAGCAGATCACAGGCACTCAGCACAGATACGCAGTATTTT. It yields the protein CASRSQALSTDTQYF.

CDR3 region: CASSFGGQFIEQYF. CDR3 nucleotides: TGTGCCAGCAGCTTTGGAGGACAGTTTATCGAGCAGTACTTC. The chain has TRBV5-6 and TRBJ2-7; tentative D call: TRBD1 (6 bases). Deletions cut 2 bases from V and 6 bases from J, with 15 bases between. The CDR3 has 14 amino acids. Germline loops: CDR1 SGHDT, CDR2 YYEEEE.

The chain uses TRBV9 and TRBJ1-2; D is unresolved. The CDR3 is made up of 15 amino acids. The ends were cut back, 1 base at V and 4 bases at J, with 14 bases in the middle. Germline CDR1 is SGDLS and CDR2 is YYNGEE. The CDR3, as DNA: TGTGCCAGCAGCGTATATTCTGGGTCGGGCTATGGCTACACCTTC. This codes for CASSVYSGSGYGYTF.

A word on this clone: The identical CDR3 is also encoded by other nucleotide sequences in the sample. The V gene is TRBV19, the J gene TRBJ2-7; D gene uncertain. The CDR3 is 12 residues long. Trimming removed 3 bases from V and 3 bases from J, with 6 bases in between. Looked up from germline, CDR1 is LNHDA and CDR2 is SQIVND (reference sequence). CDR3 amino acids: CASSMGSYEQYF. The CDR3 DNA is TGTGCCAGTAGTATGGGAAGCTACGAGCAGTACTTC.

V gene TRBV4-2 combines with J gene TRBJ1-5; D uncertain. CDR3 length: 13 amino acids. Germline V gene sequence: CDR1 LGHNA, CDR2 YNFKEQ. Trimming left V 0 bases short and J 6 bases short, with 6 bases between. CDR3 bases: TGTGCCAGCAGCCAAGATTGGGGTCAGCCCCAGCATTTT. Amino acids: CASSQDWGQPQHF.

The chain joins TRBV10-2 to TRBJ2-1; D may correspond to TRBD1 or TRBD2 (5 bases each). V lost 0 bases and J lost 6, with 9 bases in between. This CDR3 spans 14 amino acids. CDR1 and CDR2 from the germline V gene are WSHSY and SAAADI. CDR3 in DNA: TGCGCCAGCAGTGAGTCGGAAGGGACCAATGAGCAGTTCTTC. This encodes CASSESEGTNEQFF.

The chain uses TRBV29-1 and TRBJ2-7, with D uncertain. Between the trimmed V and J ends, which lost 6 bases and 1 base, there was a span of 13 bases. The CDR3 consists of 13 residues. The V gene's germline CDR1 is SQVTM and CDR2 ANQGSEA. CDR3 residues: CSVAVGMSYEQYF. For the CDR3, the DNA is TGCAGCGTAGCAGTAGGGATGTCCTACGAGCAGTACTTC.

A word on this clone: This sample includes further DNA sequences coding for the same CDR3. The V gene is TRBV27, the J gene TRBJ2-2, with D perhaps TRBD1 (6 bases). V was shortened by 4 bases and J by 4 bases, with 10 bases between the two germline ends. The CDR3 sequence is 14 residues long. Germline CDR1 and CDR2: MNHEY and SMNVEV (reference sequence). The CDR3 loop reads CASSYTGFTGELFF. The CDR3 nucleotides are TGTGCCAGCAGTTATACAGGGTTCACCGGGGAGCTGTTTTTT.

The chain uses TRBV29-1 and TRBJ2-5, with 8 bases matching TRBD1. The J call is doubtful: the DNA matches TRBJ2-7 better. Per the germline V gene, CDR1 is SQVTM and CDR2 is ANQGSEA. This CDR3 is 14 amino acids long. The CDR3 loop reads CSVEGDRGNYEQYF. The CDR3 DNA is TGCAGCGTTGAAGGTGACAGGGGCAACTACGAGCAGTACTTC.

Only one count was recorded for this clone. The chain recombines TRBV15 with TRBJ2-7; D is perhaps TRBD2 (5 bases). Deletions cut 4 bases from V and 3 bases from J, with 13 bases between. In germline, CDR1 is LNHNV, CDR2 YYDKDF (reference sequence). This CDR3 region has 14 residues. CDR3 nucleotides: TGTGCCACCAGCACCACTGACGGGAACTACGAGCAGTACTTC. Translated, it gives CATSTTDGNYEQYF. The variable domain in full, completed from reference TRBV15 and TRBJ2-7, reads DAMVIQNPRYQVTQFGKPVTLSCSQTLNHNVMYWYQQKSSQAPKLLFHYYDKDFNNEADTPDNFQSRRPNTSFCFLDIRSPGLGDTAMYLCATSTTDGNYEQYFGPGTRLTVT.

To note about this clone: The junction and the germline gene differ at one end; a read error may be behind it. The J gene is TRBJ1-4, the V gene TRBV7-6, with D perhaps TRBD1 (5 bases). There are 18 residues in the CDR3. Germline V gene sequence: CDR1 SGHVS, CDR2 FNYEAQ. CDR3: CAGSLGFGGSRTNEKLFF. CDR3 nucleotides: TGTGCCGGCAGCTTAGGATTTGGGGGGAGTAGAACTAATGAAAAACTGTTTTTT.

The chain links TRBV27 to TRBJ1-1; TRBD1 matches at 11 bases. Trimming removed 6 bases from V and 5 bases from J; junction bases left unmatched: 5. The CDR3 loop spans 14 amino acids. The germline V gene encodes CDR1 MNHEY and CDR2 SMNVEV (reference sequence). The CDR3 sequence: CASRAGQGATEAFF. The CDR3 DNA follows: TGTGCCAGCAGAGCAGGACAGGGGGCGACTGAAGCTTTCTTT.

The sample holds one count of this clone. The DNA of the CDR3 is TGCGCCAGCAGTGACGCGACAGCCGAGTCAACAGATACGCAGTATTTT. Its translation: CASSDATAESTDTQYF. This chain connects TRBV10-1 to TRBJ2-3, with D possibly being TRBD1 (5 bases). V shed 3 bases and J shed 3 bases, with 16 bases lying between them. Germline V CDR1 and CDR2: WNHNN, SYGVQD (reference sequence). CDR3 length equals 16 residues.

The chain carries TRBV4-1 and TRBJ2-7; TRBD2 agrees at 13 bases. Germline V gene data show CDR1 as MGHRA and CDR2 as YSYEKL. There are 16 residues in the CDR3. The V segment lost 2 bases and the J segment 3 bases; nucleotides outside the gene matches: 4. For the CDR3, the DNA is TGCGCCAGCAGCCAAATACTAGCGGGAGGGGACTACGAGCAGTACTTC. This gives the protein CASSQILAGGDYEQYF.

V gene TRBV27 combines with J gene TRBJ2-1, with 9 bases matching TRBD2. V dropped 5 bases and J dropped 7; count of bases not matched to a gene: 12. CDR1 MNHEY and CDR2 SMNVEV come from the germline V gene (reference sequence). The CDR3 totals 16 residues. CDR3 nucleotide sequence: TGTGCCAGCAGTAGGACTAGCGACATATTTATTAATGAGCAGTTCTTC. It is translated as CASSRTSDIFINEQFF.

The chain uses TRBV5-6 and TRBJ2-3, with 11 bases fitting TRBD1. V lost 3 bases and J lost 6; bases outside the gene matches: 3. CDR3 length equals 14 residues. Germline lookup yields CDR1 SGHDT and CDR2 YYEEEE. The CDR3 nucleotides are TGTGCCAGCAGCTGGGACAGGGGGAGGGATACGCAGTATTTT. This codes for CASSWDRGRDTQYF.

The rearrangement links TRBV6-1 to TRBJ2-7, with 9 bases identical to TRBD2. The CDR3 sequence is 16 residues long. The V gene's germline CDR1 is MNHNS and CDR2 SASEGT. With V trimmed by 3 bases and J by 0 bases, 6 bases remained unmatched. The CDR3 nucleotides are TGTGCCAGCAGTGAGAGCGGGACTAGCATCTCCTACGAGCAGTACTTC. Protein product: CASSESGTSISYEQYF.

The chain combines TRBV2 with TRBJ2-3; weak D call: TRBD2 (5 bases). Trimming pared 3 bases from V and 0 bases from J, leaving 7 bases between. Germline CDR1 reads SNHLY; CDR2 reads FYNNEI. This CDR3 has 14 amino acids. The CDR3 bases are TGTGCCAGCAGTGACCGGACTAGCACAGATACGCAGTATTTT. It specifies CASSDRTSTDTQYF.

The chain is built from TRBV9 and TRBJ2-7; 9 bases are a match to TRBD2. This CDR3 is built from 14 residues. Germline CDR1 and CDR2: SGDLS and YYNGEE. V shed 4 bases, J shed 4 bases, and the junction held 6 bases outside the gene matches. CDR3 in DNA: TGTGCCAGCAGCATAGCGGGAGACTCATACGAGCAGTACTTC. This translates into CASSIAGDSYEQYF.

CDR3 in DNA: TGTGCCTGGAGTCACGGCAAATCGGGGTACAATGAGCAGTTCTTC. It specifies CAWSHGKSGYNEQFF. The chain links TRBV30 to TRBJ2-1; perhaps TRBD2 as D (5 bases). Germline assignment: CDR1 GTSNPN and CDR2 SVGIG (reference sequence). CDR3 length: 15 residues. Trimming took 2 bases from V and 4 from J, leaving 15 bases between them.

The CDR3 is CASSELMGQESGNTIYF. CDR3 nucleotide sequence: TGTGCCAGCAGTGAGCTTATGGGACAGGAGTCTGGAAACACCATATATTTT. The chain has TRBV2 and TRBJ1-3; 8 positions agree with TRBD1. J lost 1 base, V lost 3 bases, and 8 bases had no gene match. The germline gives CDR1 SNHLY, CDR2 FYNNEI. This CDR3 contains 17 residues.

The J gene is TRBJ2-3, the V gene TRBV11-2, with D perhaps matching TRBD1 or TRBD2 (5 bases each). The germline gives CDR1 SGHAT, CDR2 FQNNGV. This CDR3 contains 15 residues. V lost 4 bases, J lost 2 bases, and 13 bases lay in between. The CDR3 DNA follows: TGTGCCAGCAGCTCGGGACGCTCCTCCACAGATACGCAGTATTTT. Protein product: CASSSGRSSTDTQYF.

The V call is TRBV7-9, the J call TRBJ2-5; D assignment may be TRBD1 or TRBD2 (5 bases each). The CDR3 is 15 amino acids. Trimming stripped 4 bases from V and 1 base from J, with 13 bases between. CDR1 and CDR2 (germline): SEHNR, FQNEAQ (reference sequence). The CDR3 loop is CASSYPGTFQETQYF. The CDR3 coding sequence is TGTGCCAGCAGCTACCCAGGGACGTTCCAAGAGACCCAGTACTTC.

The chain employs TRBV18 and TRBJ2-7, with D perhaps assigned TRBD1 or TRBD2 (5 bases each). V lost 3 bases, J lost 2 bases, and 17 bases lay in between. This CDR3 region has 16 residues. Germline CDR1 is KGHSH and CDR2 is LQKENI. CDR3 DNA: TGTGCCAGCTCACCTCCTGTGGGGGAGACTCCCTACGAGCAGTACTTC. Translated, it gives CASSPPVGETPYEQYF.

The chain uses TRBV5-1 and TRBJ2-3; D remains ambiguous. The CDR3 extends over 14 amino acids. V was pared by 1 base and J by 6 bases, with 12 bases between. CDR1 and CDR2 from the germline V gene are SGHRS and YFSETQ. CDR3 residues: CASSLTPAGDTQYF. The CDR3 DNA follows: TGCGCCAGCAGCTTGACTCCTGCAGGTGATACGCAGTATTTT.

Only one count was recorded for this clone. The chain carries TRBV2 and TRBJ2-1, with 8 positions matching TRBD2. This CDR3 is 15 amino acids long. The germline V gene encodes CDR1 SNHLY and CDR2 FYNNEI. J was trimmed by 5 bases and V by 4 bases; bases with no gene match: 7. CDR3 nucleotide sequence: TGTGCCAGCAGTGCTACTAGCGGATCGAACAATGAGCAGTTCTTC. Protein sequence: CASSATSGSNNEQFF.

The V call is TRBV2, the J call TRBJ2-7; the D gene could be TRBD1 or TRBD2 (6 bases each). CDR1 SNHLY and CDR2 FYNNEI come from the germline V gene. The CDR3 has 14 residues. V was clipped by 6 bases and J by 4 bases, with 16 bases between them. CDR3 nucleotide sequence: TGTGCCAGCAGGGAGGGGGGAGAAAGGTACGAGCAGTACTTC. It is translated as CASREGGERYEQYF. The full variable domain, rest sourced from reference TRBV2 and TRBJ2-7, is EPEVTQTPSHQVTQMGQEVILRCVPISNHLYFYWYRQILGQKVEFLVSFYNNEISEKSEIFDDQFSVERPDGSNFTLKIRSTKLEDSAMYFCASREGGERYEQYFGPGTRLTVT.